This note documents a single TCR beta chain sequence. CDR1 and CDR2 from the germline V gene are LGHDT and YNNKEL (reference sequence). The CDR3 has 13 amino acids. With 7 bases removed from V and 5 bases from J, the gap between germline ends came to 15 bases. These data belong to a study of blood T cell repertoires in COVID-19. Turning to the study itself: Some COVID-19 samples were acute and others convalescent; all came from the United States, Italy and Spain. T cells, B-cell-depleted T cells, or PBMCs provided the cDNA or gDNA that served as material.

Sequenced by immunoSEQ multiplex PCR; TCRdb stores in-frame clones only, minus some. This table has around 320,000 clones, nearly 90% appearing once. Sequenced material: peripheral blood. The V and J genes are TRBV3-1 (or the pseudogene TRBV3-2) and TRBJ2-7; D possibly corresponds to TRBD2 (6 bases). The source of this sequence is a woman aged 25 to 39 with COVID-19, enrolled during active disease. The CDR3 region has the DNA TGTGCCAGCACCCGGGGGTACGTCCACGAGCAGTACTTC. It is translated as CASTRGYVHEQYF.